Listed here are 8 T cell receptor beta chains from one sample, sequenced in a study of blood T cell repertoires in COVID-19. Assay used: immunoSEQ multiplex PCR; TCRdb lists only in-frame clones, some missing. This table has around 310,000 clones, about 89% appearing once. The sequencing sample was made of PBMCs or T cells enriched from blood (not recorded which). The receptors stem from a middle-aged woman who had recovered from COVID-19.

A single count supports this clone. The gene calls are TRBV9 and TRBJ1-1; 9 positions match TRBD1. Germline CDR1 is SGDLS and CDR2 is YYNGEE. The CDR3 contains 14 residues. V lost 3 bases and J lost 4; bases outside the gene matches: 4. This chain's CDR3 is CASSGTGGGTEAFF. The CDR3 DNA is TGTGCCAGCAGCGGAACAGGGGGCGGCACTGAAGCTTTCTTT.

The gene calls are TRBV11-2 and TRBJ1-6; perhaps TRBD1 as D (5 bases). V gave up 5 bases and J gave up 0 bases, with 11 bases separating them. The germline CDR1 and CDR2 sequences are SGHAT and FQNNGV. This CDR3 has 16 residues. Written as DNA, the CDR3 is TGTGCCAGCAGCCCCCGACAGAGCTCCTATAATTCACCCCTCCACTTT. Its protein product is CASSPRQSSYNSPLHF.

This clone appeared a single time. The chain employs TRBV15 and TRBJ1-1; TRBD1 is a possible D gene (6 bases). The CDR3 is made up of 13 amino acids. Germline CDR1 reads LNHNV; CDR2 reads YYDKDF (reference sequence). The V gene lost 6 bases and the J gene lost 3 bases, with 11 bases spanning the gap. CDR3 residues: CATSSGQYTEAFF. DNA for the CDR3: TGTGCCACCAGTTCAGGACAGTACACTGAAGCTTTCTTT.

The genes are TRBV10-2 and TRBJ2-1; possibly TRBD1 for D (5 bases). Germline V gene lookup returns CDR1 WSHSY and CDR2 SAAADI. CDR3 length: 14 residues. V lost 6 bases to trimming and J lost 5 bases, with 14 bases between them. CDR3 nucleotide sequence: TGCGCCAGCAGCCCCTCGGCAGGGCACAATGAGCAGTTCTTC. Translation gives CASSPSAGHNEQFF.

This clone was seen just once. The CDR3: CASSFPRLGTQYF. The CDR3 DNA is TGTGCCAGCAGCTTCCCGCGCCTTGGGACCCAGTACTTC. The chain employs TRBV7-2 and TRBJ2-5, with D unclear. V lost 3 bases and J 7 bases, leaving 12 bases between the germline ends. The CDR3 consists of 13 residues. Germline V gives CDR1 SGHTA, CDR2 FQGNSA.

The chain employs TRBV14 and TRBJ2-4, with 12 bases fitting TRBD2. CDR1 and CDR2 from the germline V gene are SGHDN and FVKESK. V was clipped by 8 bases and J by 4 bases; unmatched bases: 9. There are 16 residues in the CDR3. This chain's CDR3 is CASSSTSGGPKNIQYF. For the CDR3, the DNA is TGTGCCAGCTCCTCTACTAGCGGGGGGCCGAAAAACATTCAGTACTTC.

CDR3 sequence reads: CASSYRQGGTNEKLFF. CDR3 nucleotide sequence: TGTGCCAGCAGTTATAGGCAGGGAGGAACTAATGAAAAACTGTTTTTT. This chain joins TRBV6-5 and TRBJ1-4, with D possibly being TRBD1 (5 bases). The CDR3 length is 16 residues. Germline V lookup: CDR1 MNHEY, CDR2 SVGAGI. V was shortened by 3 bases and J by 1 base, with 12 bases between the two germline ends.

This chain links TRBV28 with TRBJ2-3; perhaps TRBD2 as D (6 bases). Germline lookup yields CDR1 MDHEN and CDR2 SYDVKM. Trimming stripped 5 bases from V and 3 bases from J, with 21 bases between. The CDR3 is 17 amino acids. The CDR3 sequence: CASSLISGGAGTDTQYF. CDR3 DNA: TGTGCCAGCAGTCTCATCTCCGGCGGGGCCGGGACAGATACGCAGTATTTT.